The subject of this entry is one T cell receptor (beta chain). The table came from immunoSEQ multiplex PCR; TCRdb's copy has only in-frame clones and leaves some out. Altogether hundreds of thousands of clones are present, approximately 90% being singletons, with the ten largest covering 0.95% to 1%. This specimen comes from a study of blood T cell repertoires in COVID-19. CDR3 length: 13 residues. V lost 3 bases to trimming and J lost 1 base, with 6 bases between them. The germline V gene encodes CDR1 SGHAT and CDR2 FQNNGV. The material sequenced was peripheral blood. The clonotype comes from a woman between 40 and 50 years old who had recovered from COVID-19. The rearrangement uses TRBV11-2 and TRBJ1-1; D gene unclear. The CDR3 here is CASSFRRNTEAFF. As DNA, the CDR3 is TGTGCCAGCAGCTTTCGGAGGAACACTGAAGCTTTCTTT.